One sample yielded the 3 T cell receptor beta chains listed below, sequenced in a study of blood T cell repertoires in COVID-19. The repertoire was sequenced with immunoSEQ multiplex PCR; TCRdb's copy has only in-frame clones and lacks some. The sample shows approximately 170,000 clones, around 89% of them seen only once. What was sequenced was peripheral blood. The receptors stem from a man aged 18 to 29 who had recovered from COVID-19.

This chain links TRBV5-8 with TRBJ1-3; tentatively, D is TRBD1 (6 bases). From germline, CDR1 is SGHTS and CDR2 YDEGEE. The CDR3 covers 14 residues. Trimming pared 2 bases from V and 2 bases from J, leaving 8 bases between. CDR3 sequence (DNA): TGTGCCAGCAGCTTAACAGGGCCTGGAAACACCATATATTTT. Its translation is CASSLTGPGNTIYF.

This rearrangement joins TRBV5-5 to TRBJ2-3; D is unresolved. Germline loops: CDR1 SGHKS, CDR2 YYEKEE (reference sequence). The CDR3 length is 11 residues. V was pared by 0 bases and J by 6 bases, with 2 bases between. Here the CDR3 reads CASSLADTQYF. The DNA for the CDR3 is TGTGCCAGCAGCTTGGCTGATACGCAGTATTTT.

This clone appeared many times. The rearrangement uses TRBV7-3 and TRBJ2-1, with D uncertain. Germline V gene sequence: CDR1 SGHTA, CDR2 FQGTGA. V was trimmed by 3 bases and J by 3 bases, leaving 12 bases between them. This CDR3 contains 15 residues. CDR3 in DNA: TGTGCCAGCAGCTTGGTGGCGGCGAGCTACAATGAGCAGTTCTTC. It codes for CASSLVAASYNEQFF.